A single sample gave rise to the 10 T cell receptor beta chains below, sequenced in a study of glioma-infiltrating T cells after dendritic cell vaccination. Sequencing was performed with immunoSEQ multiplex PCR; in TCRdb, only in-frame clones are kept and a portion is missing. Here the sample spans roughly 80,000 clones, roughly 87% being singletons. Time point specified: after dendritic cell vaccination, including at tumor progression/relapse. The sample consisted of blood, taken after dendritic cell vaccination. The receptors originated from a human donor with glioblastoma.

The gene calls are TRBV28 and TRBJ1-4; D is uncertain. V lost 1 base and J 0 bases, leaving 6 bases between the germline ends. Germline V CDR1 and CDR2: MDHEN, SYDVKM. This CDR3 contains 15 residues. Here the CDR3 reads CASSLYLATNEKLFF. The CDR3 DNA follows: TGTGCCAGCAGTTTATATCTTGCAACTAATGAAAAACTGTTTTTT.

This clone was found a few times. The genes are TRBV6-6 and TRBJ1-1; D is unresolved. V shed 0 bases and J shed 1 base, with 9 bases lying between them. The CDR3 spans 15 residues. Germline-derived CDR1 and CDR2 are MNHNY and SVGAGI (reference sequence). The CDR3 loop reads CASSYSSVKNTEAFF. The CDR3 bases are TGTGCCAGCAGTTACTCGTCAGTCAAGAACACTGAAGCTTTCTTT.

The CDR3 coding sequence is TGTGCCAGCAGCCGGGATCCCTCTGGAAACACCATATATTTT. It specifies CASSRDPSGNTIYF. This chain uses TRBV5-4 with TRBJ1-3; no clear D gene. In germline, CDR1 is SGHNT, CDR2 YYREEE (reference sequence). Deletions cut 4 bases from V and 0 bases from J, with 8 bases between. This CDR3 is 14 amino acids long.

This clone was found a few times. The V call is TRBV6-5, the J call TRBJ2-5, with 9 bases that match TRBD1. Germline V gene lookup returns CDR1 MNHEY and CDR2 SVGAGI. This CDR3 spans 15 amino acids. After removal of 7 bases from V and 1 base from J, the junction contained 7 bases not matched to a gene. CDR3 amino acids: CASTLDRGLQETQYF. CDR3 coding DNA: TGTGCCAGCACCCTGGACAGGGGCCTCCAAGAGACCCAGTACTTC.

This clone was seen once. The chain links TRBV6-5 to TRBJ1-5, with 10 positions matching TRBD1. This CDR3 comprises 14 residues. The V gene end was trimmed by 6 bases and the J gene end by 7 bases; junction bases not matched to a gene: 6. Germline values: CDR1 MNHEY, CDR2 SVGAGI. In DNA form, the CDR3 reads TGTGCCAGCAGCACGACAGGGGGCGAGCAGCCCCAGCATTTT. This gives the protein CASSTTGGEQPQHF.

The rearrangement uses TRBV5-1 and TRBJ1-2; 9 bases match TRBD1. CDR1 and CDR2 from the germline V gene are SGHRS and YFSETQ. The CDR3 is 16 residues long. Trimming at V came to 1 base and at J to 6 bases, leaving 10 bases not matched to a gene. This chain's CDR3 is CASSLLLTGGEDGYTF. Written as DNA, the CDR3 is TGCGCCAGCAGCTTGCTATTGACAGGGGGTGAGGATGGCTACACCTTC.

The gene calls are TRBV6-5 and TRBJ2-5; 8 positions match TRBD1. CDR3 length: 16 residues. Trimming at V came to 0 bases and at J to 4 bases, leaving 7 bases not matched to a gene. Germline values: CDR1 MNHEY, CDR2 SVGAGI. The CDR3 region is CASSYSTGVGGETQYF. Here the CDR3 DNA reads TGTGCCAGCAGTTACTCGACAGGGGTGGGAGGAGAGACCCAGTACTTC.

This chain's CDR3 is CAWSVLSSGSADTQYF. In nucleotides, the CDR3 is TGTGCCTGGAGTGTACTGAGTAGCGGGAGTGCAGATACGCAGTATTTT. The V and J genes are TRBV30 and TRBJ2-3; TRBD2 matches 9 bases. Germline V gene lookup returns CDR1 GTSNPN and CDR2 SVGIG (reference sequence). V trimming: 0 bases; J trimming: 4 bases; junction bases outside the gene matches: 8. The CDR3 spans 16 residues.

The rearrangement joins TRBV2 to TRBJ2-5, with 9 bases fitting TRBD2. CDR1 and CDR2 (germline): SNHLY, FYNNEI. J gave up 2 bases and V 6 bases, and 4 bases lay outside the gene matches. The CDR3 totals 14 residues. This CDR3 reads CASSVAGAQETQYF. The CDR3 coding sequence is TGTGCCAGCAGCGTAGCGGGGGCGCAAGAGACCCAGTACTTC.

In its sample, this clone was seen once. This chain links TRBV6-1 with TRBJ1-5; no clear D gene. The germline V and J ends were trimmed by 1 base and 2 bases, with 24 bases remaining between them. Germline V gene data show CDR1 as MNHNS and CDR2 as SASEGT. The CDR3 spans 20 residues. CDR3 coding DNA: TGTGCCAGCAGTGAAGGATTCTGGACGGCACTTAGGAGGGGCAATCAGCCCCAGCATTTT. Residues: CASSEGFWTALRRGNQPQHF.